This T cell receptor (beta chain) was sequenced for a study of shared clonotypes between healthy human individuals. Whole-study results and caveats: Incomplete sequencing of sorted subsets was indicated by rarefaction despite large depth. Between a few donors, naive CD4 clonotypes were shared at a level of about 5%.

As to this clone: Its antigen is still unknown.

The CDR3 length is 12 residues. From germline, CDR1 is GTSNPN and CDR2 SVGIG (reference sequence). An even split of each subset's genomic DNA across several immunoSEQ plates was performed. Per the study methods: Junction-only sequences without quality scores were provided by ImmunoSEQ, so filtering was different. Sequencing used immunoSEQ multiplex PCR; TCRdb keeps in-frame clones, though not all of them. That table is the source of V, J and clone size, and D and trimming were worked out from the DNA. The sample includes under 1,100,000 clones, about three quarters of them seen just once. The chain is built from TRBV30 and TRBJ1-2; D is possibly TRBD1 (6 bases). Material for sequencing was memory CD4+ T cells sorted from blood. Regarding subset: CD45RA-negative fraction. The sequence was obtained from a young man in good health. The CDR3 DNA is TGTGCGTCTGCCAGGGGCCACTATGGCTACACCTTC. The encoded protein is CASARGHYGYTF. Drawing the rest from reference TRBV30 and TRBJ1-2, the complete variable domain is SQTIHQWPATLVQPVGSPLSLECTVEGTSNPNLYWYRQAAGRGLQLLFYSVGIGQISSEVPQNLSASRPQDRQFILSSKKLLLSDSGFYLCASARGHYGYTFGSGTRLTVV.